Sequencing of this T cell receptor beta chain was carried out in a study of T cell responses to AZD1222 COVID-19 vaccine. Details on this clone: The antigen is not known.

The repertoire was sequenced with immunoSEQ multiplex PCR; TCRdb's copy has only in-frame clones and lacks some. The sample comprises 150,000 to 200,000 clones, over 85% of which are singletons, and about 4.2% rests with the top ten. There are 12 residues in the CDR3. Germline CDR1 LNHDA, CDR2 SQIVND (reference sequence). Germline trimming cut 5 bases from V and 6 bases from J; bases unmatched to any gene: 3. Regarding the study as a whole: Spike-wide vaccine-associated CD4 TCRs dominated at 160-218 and 743-854. Repertoire sampling was restricted to post-peak T cell response timepoints.

The chain uses TRBV19 and TRBJ1-1; 7 nucleotides match TRBD1. This material consisted of peripheral blood, taken on day 0 of AZD1222 vaccination. The receptor comes from an adult in good health. Here the CDR3 DNA reads TGTGCCAGTAGTCACAGGGGCGCTGAAGCTTTCTTT. This gives the protein CASSHRGAEAFF.